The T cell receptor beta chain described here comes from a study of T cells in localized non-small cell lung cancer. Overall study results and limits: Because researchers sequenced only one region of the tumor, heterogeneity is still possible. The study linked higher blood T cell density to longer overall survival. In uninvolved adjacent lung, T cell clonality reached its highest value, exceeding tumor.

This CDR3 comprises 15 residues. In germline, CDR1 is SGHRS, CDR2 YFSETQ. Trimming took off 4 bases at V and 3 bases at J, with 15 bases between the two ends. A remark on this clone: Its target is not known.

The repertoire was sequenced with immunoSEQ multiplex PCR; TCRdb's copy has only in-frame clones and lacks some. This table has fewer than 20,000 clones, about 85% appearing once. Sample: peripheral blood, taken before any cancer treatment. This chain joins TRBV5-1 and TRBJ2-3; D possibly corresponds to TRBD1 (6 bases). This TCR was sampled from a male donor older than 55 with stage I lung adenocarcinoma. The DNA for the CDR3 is TGCGCCAGCAGCGTATCAGGGGATACGACAGATACGCAGTATTTT. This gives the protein CASSVSGDTTDTQYF.